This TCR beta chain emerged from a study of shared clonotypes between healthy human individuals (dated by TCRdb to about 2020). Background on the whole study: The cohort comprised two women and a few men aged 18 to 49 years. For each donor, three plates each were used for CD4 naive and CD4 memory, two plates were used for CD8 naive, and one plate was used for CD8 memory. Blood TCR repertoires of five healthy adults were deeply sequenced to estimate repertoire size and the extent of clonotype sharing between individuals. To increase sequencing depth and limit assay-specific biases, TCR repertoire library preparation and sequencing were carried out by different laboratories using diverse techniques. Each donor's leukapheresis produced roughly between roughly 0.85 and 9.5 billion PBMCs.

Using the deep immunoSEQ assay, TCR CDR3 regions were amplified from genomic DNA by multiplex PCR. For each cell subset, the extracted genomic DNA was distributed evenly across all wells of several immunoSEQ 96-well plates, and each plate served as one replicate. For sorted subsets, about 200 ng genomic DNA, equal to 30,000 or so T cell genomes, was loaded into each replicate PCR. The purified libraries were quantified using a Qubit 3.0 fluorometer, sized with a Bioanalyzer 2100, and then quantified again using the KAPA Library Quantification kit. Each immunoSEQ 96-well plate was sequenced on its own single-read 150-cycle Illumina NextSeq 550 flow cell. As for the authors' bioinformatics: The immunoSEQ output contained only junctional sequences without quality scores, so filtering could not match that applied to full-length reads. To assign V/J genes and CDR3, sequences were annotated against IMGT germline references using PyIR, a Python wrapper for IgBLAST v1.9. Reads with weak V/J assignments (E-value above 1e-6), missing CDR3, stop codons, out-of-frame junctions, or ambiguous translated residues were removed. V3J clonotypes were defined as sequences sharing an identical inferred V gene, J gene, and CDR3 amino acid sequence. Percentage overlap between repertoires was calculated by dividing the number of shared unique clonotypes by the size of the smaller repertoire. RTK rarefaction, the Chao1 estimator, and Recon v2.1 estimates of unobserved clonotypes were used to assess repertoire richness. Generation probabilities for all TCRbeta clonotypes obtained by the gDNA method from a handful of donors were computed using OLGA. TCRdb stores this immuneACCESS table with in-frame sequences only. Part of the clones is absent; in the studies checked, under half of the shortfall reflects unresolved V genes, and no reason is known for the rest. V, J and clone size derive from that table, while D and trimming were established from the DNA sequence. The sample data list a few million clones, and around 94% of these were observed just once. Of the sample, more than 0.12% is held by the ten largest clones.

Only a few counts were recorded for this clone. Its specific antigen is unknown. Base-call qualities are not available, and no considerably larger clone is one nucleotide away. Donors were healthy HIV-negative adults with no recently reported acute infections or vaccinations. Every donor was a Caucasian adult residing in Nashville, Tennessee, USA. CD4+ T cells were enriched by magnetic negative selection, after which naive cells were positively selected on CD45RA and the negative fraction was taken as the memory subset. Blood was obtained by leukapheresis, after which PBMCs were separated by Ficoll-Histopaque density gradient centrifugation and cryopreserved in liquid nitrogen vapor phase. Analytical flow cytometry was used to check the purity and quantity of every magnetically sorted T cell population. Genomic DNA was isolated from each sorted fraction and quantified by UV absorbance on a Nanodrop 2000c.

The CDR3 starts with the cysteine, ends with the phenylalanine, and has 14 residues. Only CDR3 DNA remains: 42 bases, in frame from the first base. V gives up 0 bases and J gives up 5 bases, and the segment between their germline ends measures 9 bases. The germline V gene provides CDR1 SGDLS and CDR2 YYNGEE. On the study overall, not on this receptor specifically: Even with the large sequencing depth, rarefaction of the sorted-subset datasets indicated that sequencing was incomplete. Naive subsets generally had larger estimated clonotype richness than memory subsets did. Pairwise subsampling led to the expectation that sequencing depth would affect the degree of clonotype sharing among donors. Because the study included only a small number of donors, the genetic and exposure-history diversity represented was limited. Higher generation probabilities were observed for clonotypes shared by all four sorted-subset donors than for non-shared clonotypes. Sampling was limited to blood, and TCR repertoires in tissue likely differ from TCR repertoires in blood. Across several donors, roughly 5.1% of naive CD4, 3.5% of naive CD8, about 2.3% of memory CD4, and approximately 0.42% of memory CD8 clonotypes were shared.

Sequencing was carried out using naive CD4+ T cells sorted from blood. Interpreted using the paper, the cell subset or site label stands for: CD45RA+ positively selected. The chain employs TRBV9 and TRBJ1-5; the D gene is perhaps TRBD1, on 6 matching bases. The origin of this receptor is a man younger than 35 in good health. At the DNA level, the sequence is TGTGCCAGCAGCGTAGAGGGGGTGGATCAGCCCCAGCATTTT. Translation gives CASSVEGVDQPQHF.